This T cell receptor beta chain was sequenced during a study of a mutant IDH1 vaccine in newly diagnosed glioma (dated by TCRdb to the early 2020s). Describing the broader study: Eight vaccinations were administered to patients in weeks 1, 3, 5, 7, 11, 15, 19 and 23, corresponding to visits V03 through V10. Vaccination was initiated 4-6 weeks after radiotherapy alone, or concurrently with temozolomide cycles in the chemotherapy-containing groups. The roughly 30 treated patients were approximately 62% male and roughly 40% female, with a mean age of approximately 38 years. Prior to enrollment, standard therapy consisting of radiotherapy alone, temozolomide alone, or radiochemotherapy with temozolomide had been administered to patients, with the combination being received by most patients. Six visits were used for peripheral blood collection: V03 (baseline), V05, V07, V10, V12 and V13. Longitudinal TCRB deep sequencing was done for some 25 treated patients, wherever samples were available for exploratory analyses. Points the paper makes about the study in general: Immune responses induced by the vaccine were seen in around 93% of patients across multiple MHC alleles. Pseudoprogression appeared unrelated to alterations in the top peripheral T cell clonotypes detected by TCRB sequencing. Selection of PBMC samples for TCRB deep sequencing was based on availability. The authors noted that analyses of patient blood samples could not be reproduced because of sample limitations.

The germline V gene specifies SGDLS as CDR1 and YYNGEE as CDR2. The CDR3 spans 14 residues, from the cysteine through the phenylalanine. The read is trimmed to its CDR3 DNA, 42 bases read in frame from base 1. V is cut back by 4 bases and J by 7 bases, with 10 bases in the junction unmatched. As concerns this clone: It lacks a known antigen. Per-base quality was not reported, and no clone a single base away is much larger than it.

Library preparation used the immunoSEQ multiplex PCR assay. Following the manufacturer's protocol, the hsTCRB Kit was used to amplify rearranged TCR beta chain sequences. TCRB libraries were sequenced on an Illumina MiSeq. For the original study's pipeline: The kit vendor's proprietary platform handled demultiplexing, trimming and gene mapping. Drawn from immuneACCESS, this table holds only the in-frame rearrangements with V and J called that TCRdb kept. Clones are partly lost; checked studies trace under half to an unresolved V gene and leave the rest unexplained. Clone size and V and J calls were adopted from that table, with D and trimming inferred from the DNA. In this sample the table shows around 56,000 clones, 82% of which occur a single time. The ten largest clones take up roughly 3.2% of the sample. The sample's time point, from its label and the paper: week 5, during vaccination. Each vaccine dose was 300 ug of a 20-mer mutant IDH1 peptide in Montanide, given subcutaneously with topical imiquimod. The donors had newly diagnosed IDH1-mutant astrocytomas of WHO grade 3 or 4 that showed loss of nuclear ATRX. The samples were drawn from NOA16, a multicentre, single-arm, open-label phase I trial in Germany that tested a mutant IDH1 peptide vaccine in humans for the first time. Genomic DNA for TCRB sequencing was extracted from EDTA blood using the DNeasy Blood and Tissue Kit.

The chain is made from TRBV9 and TRBJ2-7; a stretch of 8 junction bases matches TRBD1. Sample: PBMCs, taken from a glioma patient whose treatment included an IDH1 peptide vaccine. This clonotype was sampled from a woman aged 18 to 35 with glioma. Some clones in this sample may be carry-over from other donors' samples. The sequenced DNA: TGTGCCAGCAGCCCTTTGGACAGGGAAAATGAGCAGTACTTC. Its protein product is CASSPLDRENEQYF.